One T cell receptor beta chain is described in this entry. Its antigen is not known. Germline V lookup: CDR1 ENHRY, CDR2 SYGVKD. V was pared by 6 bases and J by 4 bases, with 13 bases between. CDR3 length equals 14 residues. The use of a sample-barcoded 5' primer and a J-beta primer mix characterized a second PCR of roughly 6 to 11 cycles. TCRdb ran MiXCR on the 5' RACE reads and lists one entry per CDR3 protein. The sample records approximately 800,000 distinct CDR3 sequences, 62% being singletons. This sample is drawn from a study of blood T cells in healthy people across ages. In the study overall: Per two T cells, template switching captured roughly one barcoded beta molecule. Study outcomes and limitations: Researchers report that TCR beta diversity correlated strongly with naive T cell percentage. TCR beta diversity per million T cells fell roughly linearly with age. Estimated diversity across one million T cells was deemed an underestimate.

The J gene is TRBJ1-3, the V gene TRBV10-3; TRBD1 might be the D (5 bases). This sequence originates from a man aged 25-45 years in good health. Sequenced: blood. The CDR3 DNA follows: TGTGCCATCAGAGGTCAGGGTGCAGGAAACACCATATATTTT. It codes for CAIRGQGAGNTIYF.